This TCR beta chain is from a study of control samples from healthy donors and cancer patients. Libraries were prepared by immunoSEQ multiplex PCR; TCRdb keeps only in-frame clonotypes and omits some of them. This sample yields about 180,000 clones, of which almost 90% are seen a single time; over 1.1% belongs to the top ten. The CDR3 has 12 residues. Germline assignment: CDR1 KGHSH and CDR2 LQKENI. Trimming removed 2 bases from V and 4 bases from J, with 5 bases in between. The specimen was blood. V and J are TRBV18 and TRBJ2-5, with D hard to call. The sequence was obtained from a woman aged 45 to 65 in good health. DNA of the CDR3: TGTGCCAGCTCACCAATGGGAGAGACCCAGTACTTC. This codes for CASSPMGETQYF.